This T cell receptor beta chain stems from a study of blood T cell repertoires in COVID-19. Across the whole study: Researchers got acute and convalescent COVID-19 samples from the United States, Italy and Spain.

The data were produced by immunoSEQ multiplex PCR, yet TCRdb's version contains in-frame clones alone and is incomplete. The table has about 270,000 clones, about 87% seen once; the top ten hold about 3%. The germline V gene has CDR1 SGHDT and CDR2 YYEEEE. The CDR3 runs 14 residues. V gave up 4 bases and J gave up 5 bases, with 15 bases separating them. Participants, about 18 to 90 years old, spanned under 30 US areas. Sequencing input: PBMCs or T cells enriched from blood (not recorded which). This chain uses TRBV5-6 with TRBJ2-5; D may be TRBD1 (7 bases). The receptor was derived from a woman between 50 and 59 years old who had recovered from COVID-19. The CDR3 loop reads CASSQQGGYETQYF. For the CDR3, the DNA is TGTGCCAGCAGCCAGCAGGGGGGTTATGAGACCCAGTACTTC. Together with reference TRBV5-6 and TRBJ2-5, the CDR3 gives the full variable domain: DAGVTQSPTHLIKTRGQQVTLRCSPKSGHDTVSWYQQALGQGPQFIFQYYEEEERQRGNFPDRFSGHQFPNYSSELNVNALLLGDSALYLCASSQQGGYETQYFGPGTRLLVL.